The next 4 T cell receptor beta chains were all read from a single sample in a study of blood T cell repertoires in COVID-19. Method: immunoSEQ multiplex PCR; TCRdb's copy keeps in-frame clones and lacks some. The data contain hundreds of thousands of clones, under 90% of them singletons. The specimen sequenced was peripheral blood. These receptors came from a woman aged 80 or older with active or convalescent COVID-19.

This chain's CDR3 is CATSPTGLNQPQHF. CDR3 bases: TGTGCCACCAGTCCTACAGGCCTTAATCAGCCCCAGCATTTT. This sequence joins TRBV24-1 and TRBJ1-5; maybe TRBD1 (5 bases). The CDR3 spans 14 residues. The V end was cut by 6 bases, the J end by 4 bases, with 12 bases between. CDR1 is KGHDR and CDR2 is SFDVKD in the germline V gene.

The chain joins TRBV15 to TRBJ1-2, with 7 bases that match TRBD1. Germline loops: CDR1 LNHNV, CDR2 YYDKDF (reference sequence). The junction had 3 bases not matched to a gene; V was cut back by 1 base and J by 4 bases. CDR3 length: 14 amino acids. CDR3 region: CATSRAGDSYGYTF. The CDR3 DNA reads TGTGCCACCAGCAGAGCGGGGGACAGCTATGGCTACACCTTC.

CDR3 nucleotides: TGTGCCAGCAGTTCCCAGACTCAAGAGACCCAGTACTTC. Translating gives CASSSQTQETQYF. The chain employs TRBV6-2 or TRBV6-3 and TRBJ2-5, with unresolved D. The germline V gene has CDR1 MNHEY and CDR2 SVGEGT. V was shortened by 4 bases and J by 2 bases, with 8 bases between the two germline ends. CDR3 length: 13 residues.

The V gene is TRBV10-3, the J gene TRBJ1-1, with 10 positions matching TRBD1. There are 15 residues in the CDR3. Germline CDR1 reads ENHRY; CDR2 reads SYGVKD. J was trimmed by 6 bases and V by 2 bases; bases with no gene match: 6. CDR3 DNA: TGTGCCATCAGTGAGCGCGGACAGGGGGAGGCTGAAGCTTTCTTT. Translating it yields CAISERGQGEAEAFF.